Each of the 22 T cell receptor beta chains below was sequenced from the same sample in a study of molecular identifiers for immune sequencing clone quantification. TCRdb analysed the PCR reads with MiXCR anew, one entry per CDR3 protein. Of just under 650,000 distinct CDR3 sequences in the sample, around 20% were seen once. Material for sequencing was naive CD8+ T cells from blood, with Jurkat cell RNA spiked in. Subset noted: FACS-sorted CD8+CD4-CCR7+CD45RA+ naive T cells. These receptors all stem from a human donor in good health. Some libraries in this study had Jurkat cell RNA spiked in.

The chain has TRBV12-3 or TRBV12-4 and TRBJ1-5; 8 positions agree with TRBD1. V lost 6 bases to trimming and J lost 6 bases; unmatched junction nucleotides: 13. This CDR3 has 16 residues. The CDR3 reads CASSLPPQGVFQPQHF. CDR3 coding DNA: TGTGCCAGCAGCCTACCCCCACAGGGGGTCTTTCAGCCCCAGCATTTT.

This clonotype showed up many times. This chain joins TRBV6-5 and TRBJ2-7; 8 nucleotides match TRBD1. V was pared by 6 bases and J by 3 bases, with 7 bases of the junction left unmatched. CDR1 and CDR2 (germline): MNHEY, SVGAGI. The CDR3 has 14 amino acids. The CDR3 protein is CASRLTGAGYEQYF. The CDR3, as DNA: TGTGCCAGCAGATTGACAGGGGCAGGCTACGAGCAGTACTTC.

In its sample, this clonotype was seen many times. This chain uses TRBV7-8 with TRBJ2-5; weak D call: TRBD2 (5 bases). This CDR3 spans 13 amino acids. Germline values: CDR1 SGHVS, CDR2 FQNEAQ. V lost 2 bases and J 5 bases, leaving 9 bases between the germline ends. The CDR3 DNA follows: TGTGCCAGCAGCTTATGGCGGGTGGAGACCCAGTACTTC. It encodes CASSLWRVETQYF.

The sample holds many counts of this clonotype. V usage is TRBV6-1 and J usage is TRBJ1-5; D gene ambiguous. Germline CDR1 reads MNHNS; CDR2 reads SASEGT. The V and J ends lost 3 bases and 2 bases respectively, with 8 bases between them. This CDR3 spans 14 amino acids. Written as DNA, the CDR3 is TGTGCCAGCAGTGAGGTCAGCGGCAATCAGCCCCAGCATTTT. Protein: CASSEVSGNQPQHF.

This clonotype was recorded at least ten times. The CDR3 DNA sequence: TGTGCTAGTGCCACAGGGACTAGCGGGCCCACAGATACGCAGTATTTT. This codes for CASATGTSGPTDTQYF. The chain is built from TRBV12-5 and TRBJ2-3, with TRBD2 matching 12 bases. Trimming cost V 7 bases and J 2 bases; bases outside gene matches: 7. The CDR3 sequence is 16 residues long. CDR1 is LGHNT, CDR2 FRNRAP, per germline.

As concerns this clonotype: A much larger clone differs from this one at a single base, so this may be a read error. The chain has TRBV5-5 and TRBJ1-1; D remains ambiguous. Germline loops: CDR1 SGHKS, CDR2 YYEKEE (reference sequence). There are 15 residues in the CDR3. Trimming removed 2 bases from V and 7 bases from J, with 18 bases in between. CDR3 amino acids: CASSFDSPRDNEAFF. The CDR3 nucleotides read TGTGCCAGCAGCTTTGACTCTCCGCGCGACAATGAAGCTTTCTTT.

The table lists this clonotype with many counts. The chain joins TRBV9 to TRBJ1-4; 7 bases map to TRBD1. The CDR3 totals 15 residues. CDR1 and CDR2 (germline): SGDLS, YYNGEE. After removal of 3 bases from V and 2 bases from J, the junction contained 4 bases not matched to a gene. This chain's CDR3 is CASSATGTTNEKLFF. In DNA form, the CDR3 reads TGTGCCAGCAGCGCGACAGGGACCACTAATGAAAAACTGTTTTTT.

As for this clonotype: Being one base from a much bigger clone, this may be a read error. The chain couples TRBV4-3 to TRBJ2-7; 8 bases fit TRBD2. Germline assignment: CDR1 LGHNA and CDR2 YSLEER. The length of the CDR3 is 14 residues. CDR3 sequence: CASSQEREAHEQCF. CDR3 DNA: TGCGCCAGCAGCCAAGAGCGGGAGGCCCACGAGCAGTGCTTC.

This clonotype was counted ten times or more. The chain joins TRBV7-9 to TRBJ1-1; D ambiguous. This CDR3 comprises 10 residues. V was trimmed by 3 bases and J by 5 bases, leaving 1 base between them. Germline-derived CDR1 and CDR2 are SEHNR and FQNEAQ (reference sequence). CDR3 loop: CASSFTEAFF. CDR3 coding DNA: TGTGCCAGCAGCTTTACTGAAGCTTTCTTT.

The chain has TRBV9 and TRBJ2-1, with 9 bases identical to TRBD2. Germline lookup yields CDR1 SGDLS and CDR2 YYNGEE. After removal of 0 bases from V and 5 bases from J, the junction contained 15 bases not matched to a gene. This CDR3 spans 19 amino acids. DNA for the CDR3: TGTGCCAGCAGCGTAGACCATCTAGCTGCGGGGGGGAACCACAATGAGCAGTTCTTC. It encodes CASSVDHLAAGGNHNEQFF.

With respect to this clonotype: Because the CDR3 is missing its conserved closing phenylalanine or tryptophan, this is likely a read error. The chain joins TRBV12-3 or TRBV12-4 to TRBJ2-2, with 7 bases lining up with TRBD2. CDR3 size: 16 residues. J was trimmed by 3 bases and V by 2 bases; bases with no gene match: 6. CDR3 loop: CASSLFPSGHTGELFS. The DNA of the CDR3 is TGTGCCAGCAGTTTATTCCCTAGCGGACACACCGGGGAGCTGTTTTCT.

Concerning this clonotype: Given the absence of the conserved phenylalanine or tryptophan at the CDR3 end, a read error is likely. The rearrangement uses TRBV12-3 or TRBV12-4 and TRBJ2-3; 9 nucleotides match TRBD2. This CDR3 comprises 15 residues. V shed 2 bases and J 0 bases; nucleotides not matched to a gene: 0. Here the CDR3 DNA reads TGTGCCAGCAGTTTAACTAGCGGGAGCACAGATACGCAGTATTCT. Amino acids: CASSLTSGSTDTQYS.

This chain uses TRBV14 with TRBJ2-1; D unresolved. In germline, CDR1 is SGHDN, CDR2 FVKESK. Between the trimmed V and J ends, which lost 4 bases and 8 bases, there was a span of 12 bases. The CDR3 consists of 13 residues. CDR3 protein: CASSPLRTHEQFF. CDR3 DNA: TGTGCCAGCAGCCCCTTAAGAACCCATGAGCAGTTCTTC.

The chain carries TRBV7-8 and TRBJ1-2; perhaps TRBD1 as D (6 bases). CDR1 and CDR2 from the germline V gene are SGHVS and FQNEAQ. The CDR3 is 15 residues long. The germline V and J ends were trimmed by 1 base and 0 bases, with 9 bases remaining between them. CDR3: CASSLEDRTNYGYTF. In DNA form, the CDR3 reads TGTGCCAGCAGCTTAGAGGACAGAACTAACTATGGCTACACCTTC.

Note on this clonotype: This may stem from a read error, because a much larger clone lies one nucleotide away. In DNA form, the CDR3 reads TGTGCCAGCAGCGTCGGGACAGTACTTGAGGACAAGCAGTACTTC. Its protein product is CASSVGTVLEDKQYF. The chain recombines TRBV9 with TRBJ2-7; TRBD1 agrees at 7 bases. The CDR3 sequence is 15 residues long. The J segment lost 8 bases and the V segment lost 2 bases, leaving 13 bases of the junction unmatched. Germline V gene sequence: CDR1 SGDLS, CDR2 YYNGEE.

This clonotype came up many times. The CDR3 nucleotides read TGTGCCAGCAGTGCCCGACAGGGCGCGAACACCGGGGAGCTGTTTTTT. Protein product: CASSARQGANTGELFF. The V and J genes are TRBV6-1 and TRBJ2-2; 7 bases agree with TRBD1. This CDR3 region has 16 residues. From germline, CDR1 is MNHNS and CDR2 SASEGT. Losses at the gene ends were 4 bases for V and 0 bases for J; bases not matched to a gene: 5.

The table lists this clonotype with a few counts. This clone may be a read error of a much larger clone one base away. V is TRBV6-5 and J is TRBJ1-5; D call uncertain. The CDR3 contains 13 residues. Germline CDR1 is MNHEY and CDR2 is SVGAGI. CDR3 bases: TGTGCCAGCAGTTATGGGAATGGGCAGCCCCTGCATTTT. Its translation is CASSYGNGQPLHF.

This clonotype came up many times. The chain couples TRBV7-9 to TRBJ2-5; either TRBD1 or TRBD2 may fit D (5 bases each). Germline V lookup: CDR1 SEHNR, CDR2 FQNEAQ (reference sequence). The V end lost 5 bases, the J end lost 0 bases, and 7 bases lay between the germline ends. The CDR3 runs 13 residues. CDR3 sequence (DNA): TGTGCCAGCAGCGGGACGTACCAAGAGACCCAGTACTTC. Its protein product is CASSGTYQETQYF.

There are many counts of this clonotype. The gene calls are TRBV7-9 and TRBJ2-5; 7 nucleotides match TRBD2. The length of the CDR3 is 13 residues. Germline V gene data show CDR1 as SEHNR and CDR2 as FQNEAQ (reference sequence). Unmatched junction bases numbered 9, after V lost 10 bases and J lost 4 bases. CDR3 protein: CAIRLAAAETQYF. The CDR3 DNA is TGTGCCATCCGACTAGCTGCTGCAGAGACCCAGTACTTC.

The chain links TRBV12-3 or TRBV12-4 to TRBJ1-3; 8 bases line up with TRBD1. The CDR3 covers 15 residues. Trimming took 5 bases from V and 2 from J; bases not matched to a gene: 5. CDR3 residues: CASSPSTGAGNTIYF. The CDR3 DNA is TGTGCCAGCAGTCCCTCGACAGGGGCTGGAAACACCATATATTTT.

This clonotype has more than one count but fewer than ten. The genes are TRBV27 and TRBJ2-7; weak D call: TRBD1 (5 bases). Germline CDR1 reads MNHEY; CDR2 reads SMNVEV (reference sequence). The CDR3 is 14 residues long. Between the trimmed V and J ends, which lost 2 bases and 3 bases, there was a span of 11 bases. The CDR3 bases are TGTGCCAGCAGTTTACTATCAGGGATCTACGAGCAGTACTTC. Its translation: CASSLLSGIYEQYF.

At least ten counts were recorded for this clonotype. CDR3 nucleotide sequence: TGTGCCAGCAGCCGCCCCACAGGGTGGGGGGAATCCTACGAGCAGTACTTC. Amino acids: CASSRPTGWGESYEQYF. This chain uses TRBV14 with TRBJ2-7; either TRBD1 or TRBD2 may supply D (6 bases each). Germline V lookup: CDR1 SGHDN, CDR2 FVKESK. The CDR3 spans 17 residues. Trimming cost V 4 bases and J 1 base, with 20 bases left between them.